One sample yielded the 7 T cell receptor beta chains listed below, sequenced in a study of T cells after yellow fever vaccination (dated by TCRdb to 2018 to 2020). The library was obtained by 5' RACE. Instrument on record: Illumina HiSeq 2500. TCRdb trimmed the raw reads at Q25, called clones with MiXCR and kept productive beta chains. Duplicate CDR3 protein sequences are folded into a single record with the most common DNA and genes. Across this sample there are 300,000 to 400,000 distinct CDR3 sequences, with roughly 8.3% seen only once. The ten largest account for 15% to 20% of the sample. The treatment or condition tag for this specimen amounts to: live attenuated yellow fever vaccine strain. The input for sequencing was PBMCs, taken about 41 days after the first yellow fever vaccination. The receptors derive from a man aged 18-30 years who received the YFV17D yellow fever vaccine.

The CDR3 sequence: CMARRQNTEAFF. DNA for the CDR3: TGCATGGCCAGACGGCAGAACACTGAAGCTTTCTTT. The V and J genes are TRBV20-1 and TRBJ1-1; unclear D gene. The CDR3 covers 12 residues. From germline, CDR1 is DFQATT and CDR2 SNEGSKA (reference sequence).

A few counts support this clonotype. The chain carries TRBV20-1 and TRBJ2-7; D not resolved. V lost 3 bases to trimming and J lost 3 bases, with 6 bases between them. The length of the CDR3 is 11 residues. Germline values: CDR1 DFQATT, CDR2 SNEGSKA (reference sequence). CDR3 DNA: TGCAGTGCTAGCCCGGACTACGAGCAGTACTTC. Its protein product is CSASPDYEQYF.

This chain connects TRBV7-2 to TRBJ2-4; a weak D match, TRBD1 (6 bases). Trimming pared 6 bases from V and 8 bases from J, leaving 11 bases between. The CDR3 has 12 amino acids. The germline V gene has CDR1 SGHTA and CDR2 FQGNSA. In nucleotides, the CDR3 is TGTGCCAGCAGACAGGGTGGGGACATTCAGTACTTC. This encodes CASRQGGDIQYF. Supplemented by reference TRBV7-2 and TRBJ2-4, the full variable domain reads GAGVSQSPSNKVTEKGKDVELRCDPISGHTALYWYRQSLGQGLEFLIYFQGNSAPDKSGLPSDRFSAERTGGSVSTLTIQRTQQEDSAVYLCASRQGGDIQYFGAGTRLSVL.

The rearrangement links TRBV6-1 to TRBJ2-5; D could derive from TRBD1 or TRBD2 (6 bases each). V gave up 5 bases and J gave up 5 bases, with 18 bases separating them. Germline lookup yields CDR1 MNHNS and CDR2 SASEGT. CDR3 length: 15 residues. The CDR3 loop is CASSPLGGPKETQYF. Written as DNA, the CDR3 is TGTGCCAGCAGTCCCTTAGGGGGGCCGAAGGAGACCCAGTACTTC.

This clonotype was observed a handful of times. The chain joins TRBV5-4 to TRBJ2-7; 7 bases map to TRBD2. Germline V gene sequence: CDR1 SGHNT, CDR2 YYREEE (reference sequence). Losses at the gene ends were 3 bases for V and 2 bases for J; bases not matched to a gene: 8. The length of the CDR3 is 15 residues. In DNA, the CDR3 is TGTGCCAGCAGCTGGGCTAGCGGAGGAGCCTACGAGCAGTACTTC. Protein: CASSWASGGAYEQYF.

The chain is built from TRBV6-1 and TRBJ2-7; D is perhaps TRBD2 (5 bases). This CDR3 is built from 17 residues. Germline CDR1 is MNHNS and CDR2 is SASEGT. The germline V and J ends were trimmed by 4 bases and 2 bases, with 21 bases remaining between them. The CDR3 spells CASSAYKRALSPYEQYF. The CDR3 DNA reads as TGTGCCAGCAGTGCATACAAGAGGGCCCTTTCCCCCTACGAGCAGTACTTC.

This clonotype was counted only a few times. The V call is TRBV5-4, the J call TRBJ2-3; D might be TRBD1 (6 bases). The germline V gene has CDR1 SGHNT and CDR2 YYREEE (reference sequence). The V end was cut by 3 bases, the J end by 2 bases, with 13 bases between. The CDR3 covers 15 residues. CDR3 DNA: TGTGCCAGCAGCTGGGACGGGACAACCACAGATACGCAGTATTTT. This sequence encodes CASSWDGTTTDTQYF. The full variable domain, completed using reference TRBV5-4 and TRBJ2-3, is ETGVTQSPTHLIKTRGQQVTLRCSSQSGHNTVSWYQQALGQGPQFIFQYYREEENGRGNFPPRFSGLQFPNYSSELNVNALELDDSALYLCASSWDGTTTDTQYFGPGTRLTVL.